The T cell receptor beta chain under discussion was sequenced for a study of early T cells in non-severe SARS-CoV-2 infection. CDR3 length equals 15 residues. J gave up 7 bases and V 3 bases, and 8 bases lay outside the gene matches. The germline CDR1 and CDR2 sequences are KGHSH and LQKENI. This clonotype was counted between two and nine times. The antigen is not known. TCRdb reanalysed the 5' RACE reads using MiXCR and keeps one entry per CDR3 protein. The table shows 66,000 or so distinct CDR3 sequences, with roughly 13% occurring only once. Overall study findings and caveats: The matching step, a VDJdb search, favored anti-spike CD8 responses and missed private and CD4 specificities.

The V and J genes are TRBV18 and TRBJ2-2; 7 nucleotides line up with TRBD2. The sequence came from an adult who was a healthcare worker with PCR-confirmed SARS-CoV-2 infection or an uninfected control (not recorded which). The specimen was whole blood. The CDR3 nucleotides are TGTGCCAGCTCACCCGGCGGGAGAACTGGCGGGGAGCTGTTTTTT. Its translation: CASSPGGRTGGELFF.